This T cell receptor (beta chain) was documented in a study of tumor-infiltrating lymphocytes in primary liver carcinoma. Study information: Tumors were stage T1-T3 N0M0, about 4 to 11 cm across.

The germline V gene encodes CDR1 MNHNS and CDR2 SASEGT. The length of the CDR3 is 15 residues. TCR beta cDNA was made from 450 to 500 ng total RNA with a constant-region primer. Slightly modified ARM-PCR, run as three nested multiplex PCR rounds, produced the TCR beta libraries. PCR rounds one and two used TRBV1-TRBV30 forward primers with a C-beta reverse primer for approximately 11 cycles each. Each CDR3 protein gets one entry after TCRdb re-called the multiplex PCR reads with MiXCR. This sample has 50,000 to 60,000 distinct CDR3 sequences, with 60% to 80% found just once. Study-wide points: Just around 7.5-25% of top clones spanned all five tumor regions. Blood fell significantly below tumors in its top-250-clone fraction (p = 0.039).

Co-extraction of both nucleic acids (RNA and DNA) used roughly 20-34 mg of unsorted bulk tissue. This clonotype was observed a few times. Its target is not known. At one of its ends the junction is not consistent with the germline gene, which may arise from a read error. Input material: liver tumor tissue from sampling region 5. As to subset: tumor region T5, tumor centre. The chain links TRBV6-1 to TRBJ2-5, with D maybe TRBD2 (5 bases). The receptor was derived from a man aged 40-49 years with primary liver carcinoma and hepatitis B virus infection. This CDR3 reads CVSKSESDYQETQYF. In DNA form, the CDR3 reads TGTGTCAGCAAGTCAGAATCGGACTACCAAGAGACCCAGTACTTC.